A single sample is the source of the 32 T cell receptor beta chains below, sequenced in a study of T cell responses to AZD1222 COVID-19 vaccine. Measured with immunoSEQ multiplex PCR; TCRdb has only the in-frame clones, and not every one. The table lists approximately 150,000 clones, approximately 90% of them singletons, with around 1.5% in the top ten. The sequenced sample was peripheral blood, obtained on day 0 of AZD1222 vaccination. The source of these receptors is an adult in good health.

Comment on this clone: The same CDR3 also results from other DNA sequences found in this sample. This chain uses TRBV10-3 with TRBJ1-5; perhaps TRBD1 as D (6 bases). The V end lost 3 bases, the J end lost 6 bases, and 9 bases lay between the germline ends. The CDR3 has 13 amino acids. Germline lookup yields CDR1 ENHRY and CDR2 SYGVKD. The CDR3 protein is CAISEPGAQPQHF. The DNA for the CDR3 is TGTGCCATCAGTGAACCAGGGGCTCAGCCCCAGCATTTT.

The V gene is TRBV6-1, the J gene TRBJ1-6, with 7 bases fitting TRBD1. CDR3 size: 14 residues. The ends lost 3 bases at V and 7 bases at J; junction bases unmatched: 3. CDR1 MNHNS and CDR2 SASEGT come from the germline V gene. CDR3 residues: CASSEEGANSPLHF. The CDR3 DNA sequence: TGTGCCAGCAGTGAGGAGGGGGCGAATTCACCCCTCCACTTT.

The chain is built from TRBV4-1 and TRBJ2-7; D remains ambiguous. Looked up from germline, CDR1 is MGHRA and CDR2 is YSYEKL. The length of the CDR3 is 16 residues. The germline V and J ends were trimmed by 1 base and 0 bases, with 13 bases remaining between them. CDR3: CASSQGLDRYSYEQYF. In DNA form, the CDR3 reads TGCGCCAGCAGCCAAGGTTTAGACCGGTACTCCTACGAGCAGTACTTC.

This clone appeared a single time. The chain is built from TRBV7-8 and TRBJ1-5; tentatively, D is TRBD1 (5 bases). V dropped 2 bases and J dropped 4 bases, with 9 bases sitting between them. Germline V CDR1 and CDR2: SGHVS, FQNEAQ. The CDR3 runs 14 residues. The CDR3 reads CASSLKGPNQPQHF. The CDR3 region has the DNA TGTGCCAGCAGCTTAAAGGGACCGAATCAGCCCCAGCATTTT.

The gene calls are TRBV15 and TRBJ1-5; D not resolved. The V end was cut by 1 base, the J end by 2 bases, with 18 bases between. Germline values: CDR1 LNHNV, CDR2 YYDKDF (reference sequence). This CDR3 spans 18 amino acids. CDR3 protein: CATSRVRDPYIGNQPQHF. CDR3 in DNA: TGTGCCACCAGCAGAGTTAGGGATCCCTATATTGGCAATCAGCCCCAGCATTTT.

The chain combines TRBV7-9 with TRBJ1-2; weak D call: TRBD1 (5 bases). Trimming took 5 bases from V and 4 from J, leaving 20 bases between them. This CDR3 region has 16 residues. The germline V gene encodes CDR1 SEHNR and CDR2 FQNEAQ (reference sequence). CDR3 in amino acids: CASSRGGAEVPYGYTF. The CDR3 DNA sequence: TGTGCCAGCAGCCGTGGAGGGGCCGAAGTCCCCTATGGCTACACCTTC.

The rearrangement uses TRBV27 and TRBJ1-5; D gene uncertain. The CDR3 has 13 residues. The germline CDR1 and CDR2 sequences are MNHEY and SMNVEV (reference sequence). The V end lost 0 bases, the J end lost 3 bases, and 3 bases lay between the germline ends. As DNA, the CDR3 is TGTGCCAGCAGTTTATCGTTCAATCAGCCCCAGCATTTT. It codes for CASSLSFNQPQHF.

The chain employs TRBV2 and TRBJ1-4; no clear D gene. The V gene's germline CDR1 is SNHLY and CDR2 FYNNEI. The V and J ends lost 1 base and 5 bases respectively, with 2 bases between them. This CDR3 has 12 amino acids. The CDR3 DNA follows: TGTGCCAGCAGTGAAGAGAATGAAAAACTGTTTTTT. This codes for CASSEENEKLFF.

This chain connects TRBV5-6 to TRBJ2-4; D gene ambiguous. Trimming stripped 1 base from V and 0 bases from J, with 11 bases between. The CDR3 contains 16 residues. Germline V gene sequence: CDR1 SGHDT, CDR2 YYEEEE. The CDR3 here is CASSLRANLAKNIQYF. The CDR3 DNA is TGTGCCAGCAGCTTGCGGGCGAACCTAGCCAAAAACATTCAGTACTTC.

This clone was detected only a few times. J is TRBJ2-7 and V is TRBV9; 9 bases fit TRBD2. This CDR3 region has 15 residues. In germline, CDR1 is SGDLS, CDR2 YYNGEE. V shed 0 bases and J 3 bases; nucleotides not matched to a gene: 4. CDR3 amino acids: CASSVGAGGGYEQYF. CDR3 nucleotides: TGTGCCAGCAGCGTAGGAGCGGGAGGTGGCTACGAGCAGTACTTC. The variable domain in full, completed from reference TRBV9 and TRBJ2-7, reads DSGVTQTPKHLITATGQRVTLRCSPRSGDLSVYWYQQSLDQGLQFLIQYYNGEERAKGNILERFSAQQFPDLHSELNLSSLELGDSALYFCASSVGAGGGYEQYFGPGTRLTVT.

V and J are TRBV28 and TRBJ2-1; D uncertain. The V gene's germline CDR1 is MDHEN and CDR2 SYDVKM. The V end was cut by 6 bases, the J end by 0 bases, with 15 bases between. This CDR3 has 16 residues. The CDR3 sequence is CASSTLRDRSYNEQFF. The CDR3, as DNA: TGTGCCAGCAGCACTCTGAGAGACCGCTCCTACAATGAGCAGTTCTTC.

The V gene is TRBV5-5, the J gene TRBJ1-1; D is uncertain. Trimming left V 7 bases short and J 3 bases short, with 16 bases between. In germline, CDR1 is SGHKS, CDR2 YYEKEE (reference sequence). This CDR3 region has 14 residues. The CDR3 protein is CASFPRGSDTEAFF. CDR3 nucleotide sequence: TGTGCCAGCTTCCCTCGCGGCAGCGACACTGAAGCTTTCTTT.

V usage is TRBV18 and J usage is TRBJ1-6; maybe TRBD1 (5 bases). The CDR3 contains 17 residues. The V gene lost 6 bases and the J gene lost 0 bases, with 15 bases spanning the gap. CDR1 is KGHSH and CDR2 is LQKENI in the germline V gene. The CDR3 spells CASSPTGTTSYNSPLHF. CDR3 nucleotide sequence: TGTGCCAGCTCTCCAACAGGAACCACCTCCTATAATTCACCCCTCCACTTT.

The V call is TRBV3-1 (or the pseudogene TRBV3-2), the J call TRBJ2-1; weak D call: TRBD2 (5 bases). Germline assignment: CDR1 LGHDT and CDR2 YNNKEL (reference sequence). The ends were cut back, 5 bases at V and 4 bases at J, with 9 bases in the middle. This CDR3 spans 13 amino acids. The DNA for the CDR3 is TGTGCCAGCAGCTCCCGGGGATACAATGAGCAGTTCTTC. This gives the protein CASSSRGYNEQFF.

This sequence joins TRBV21-1 and TRBJ2-2; the D call of TRBD2 is as the table states it, not checked on the DNA. TRBV21-1 is a listed pseudogene. This CDR3 comprises 18 residues. The CDR3: CASSKVGGRATGTGELFF. CDR3 nucleotide sequence: TGTGCCAGCAGCAAAGTCGGCGGGAGGGCCACGGGAACCGGGGAGCTGTTTTTT.

V and J are TRBV4-1 and TRBJ2-4; 7 bases agree with TRBD1. The CDR3 runs to 15 residues. The germline V gene encodes CDR1 MGHRA and CDR2 YSYEKL. The V segment lost 3 bases and the J segment 5 bases; nucleotides outside the gene matches: 7. In DNA form, the CDR3 reads TGCGCCAGCAGCCACGGAAGAGGGACAGAAAACATTCAGTACTTC. Protein sequence: CASSHGRGTENIQYF.

The chain combines TRBV2 with TRBJ1-5, with D uncertain. CDR1 SNHLY and CDR2 FYNNEI come from the germline V gene. This CDR3 is built from 14 residues. Trimming removed 8 bases from V and 4 bases from J, with 15 bases in between. This CDR3 is CASSVERGNQPQHF. The CDR3 DNA follows: TGTGCCAGCTCTGTTGAGCGAGGGAATCAGCCCCAGCATTTT.

The rearrangement uses TRBV7-9 and TRBJ1-2; no firm D call. Looked up from germline, CDR1 is SEHNR and CDR2 is FQNEAQ (reference sequence). The CDR3 sequence is 15 residues long. The V end lost 4 bases, the J end lost 0 bases, and 12 bases lay between the germline ends. The CDR3 DNA is TGTGCCAGCAGCTCGGGAGTAGTAGCTAACTATGGCTACACCTTC. It encodes CASSSGVVANYGYTF.

This clone was seen once. This chain connects TRBV18 to TRBJ2-1; maybe TRBD2 (6 bases). Germline values: CDR1 KGHSH, CDR2 LQKENI. Between the trimmed V and J ends, which lost 3 bases and 8 bases, there was a span of 17 bases. CDR3 size: 15 residues. CDR3 loop: CASSPGLARNDEQFF. DNA for the CDR3: TGTGCCAGCTCACCGGGGCTAGCGAGGAATGATGAGCAGTTCTTC.

On this clone: The junction differs from germline at one of its ends, possibly a read error. The V and J genes are TRBV28 and TRBJ1-2, with D perhaps TRBD1 (5 bases). The CDR3 spans 14 residues. CDR1 and CDR2 from the germline V gene are MDHEN and SYDVKM. This CDR3 is CAGSLGPGQLGYTF. The CDR3 DNA reads TGTGCCGGCAGTCTGGGCCCGGGGCAACTAGGCTACACCTTC.

The V and J genes are TRBV4-2 and TRBJ2-3; 9 bases agree with TRBD2. This CDR3 region has 16 residues. Germline V gene lookup returns CDR1 LGHNA and CDR2 YNFKEQ. V was pared by 3 bases and J by 3 bases, with 7 bases of the junction left unmatched. The CDR3 coding sequence is TGTGCCAGCAGCCAGGCCACTAGCGGGCCTACAGATACGCAGTATTTT. Encoded protein: CASSQATSGPTDTQYF.

CDR3 residues: CASSGRGVEQFF. The CDR3 nucleotides are TGTGCCAGCAGCGGTAGGGGCGTTGAGCAGTTCTTC. The genes are TRBV6-5 and TRBJ2-1, with D possibly matching TRBD1 (5 bases). CDR1 is MNHEY, CDR2 SVGAGI, per germline. Trimming left V 6 bases short and J 9 bases short, with 12 bases between. The CDR3 runs to 12 residues.

V gene TRBV7-8 combines with J gene TRBJ1-5; the D gene is possibly TRBD1 (6 bases). V shed 0 bases and J shed 3 bases, with 12 bases lying between them. There are 16 residues in the CDR3. Germline CDR1 reads SGHVS; CDR2 reads FQNEAQ. The CDR3 protein is CASSLAGPGANQPQHF. In nucleotides, the CDR3 is TGTGCCAGCAGCTTAGCGGGGCCAGGGGCCAATCAGCCCCAGCATTTT. Full variable domain (outside the CDR3, taken from reference TRBV7-8 and TRBJ1-5): GAGVSQSPRYKVAKRGQDVALRCDPISGHVSLFWYQQALGQGPEFLTYFQNEAQLDKSGLPSDRFFAERPEGSVSTLKIQRTQQEDSAVYLCASSLAGPGANQPQHFGDGTRLSIL.

This chain connects TRBV19 to TRBJ1-2; 9 nucleotides agree with TRBD1. Germline assignment: CDR1 LNHDA and CDR2 SQIVND (reference sequence). There are 16 residues in the CDR3. V shed 5 bases, J shed 3 bases, and the junction held 10 bases outside the gene matches. The CDR3 loop is CASSPGQGRAHYGYTF. DNA of the CDR3: TGTGCCAGTAGTCCAGGACAGGGGAGGGCTCACTATGGCTACACCTTC.

This clone has only one observation. CDR3 in DNA: TGTGCCAGCAGACGGACAGGGCCTAATACGCAGTATTTT. This encodes CASRRTGPNTQYF. J is TRBJ2-3 and V is TRBV27, with TRBD1 identical over 8 bases. This CDR3 has 13 residues. Unmatched junction bases numbered 6, after V lost 6 bases and J lost 7 bases. The germline V gene encodes CDR1 MNHEY and CDR2 SMNVEV (reference sequence).

This clone came up once. The rearrangement uses TRBV28 and TRBJ2-7; 9 positions agree with TRBD1. This CDR3 region has 15 residues. Trimming cost V 1 base and J 4 bases; bases outside gene matches: 5. Per the germline V gene, CDR1 is MDHEN and CDR2 is SYDVKM. CDR3 loop: CASSLFPQGAYEQYF. CDR3 DNA: TGTGCCAGCAGTTTATTCCCACAGGGGGCTTACGAGCAGTACTTC.

This chain joins TRBV19 and TRBJ2-7, with D tentatively TRBD2 (5 bases). The CDR3 is 15 residues long. Trimming left V 5 bases short and J 3 bases short, with 17 bases between. CDR1 LNHDA and CDR2 SQIVND come from the germline V gene (reference sequence). In DNA, the CDR3 is TGTGCCAGTAGTGCATCCGGGGTTAATCGCTACGAGCAGTACTTC. Encoded protein: CASSASGVNRYEQYF.

The rearrangement links TRBV19 to TRBJ2-7; D gene ambiguous. V lost 3 bases to trimming and J lost 2 bases, with 17 bases between them. The length of the CDR3 is 16 residues. From germline, CDR1 is LNHDA and CDR2 SQIVND (reference sequence). The chain's CDR3 is CASSIDGGIGTYEQYF. The DNA of the CDR3 is TGTGCCAGTAGTATCGATGGTGGTATTGGGACCTACGAGCAGTACTTC. Based on the CDR3 plus reference TRBV19 and TRBJ2-7, the full variable domain is DGGITQSPKYLFRKEGQNVTLSCEQNLNHDAMYWYRQDPGQGLRLIYYSQIVNDFQKGDIAEGYSVSREKKESFPLTVTSAQKNPTAFYLCASSIDGGIGTYEQYFGPGTRLTVT.

The rearrangement joins TRBV3-1 (or the pseudogene TRBV3-2) to TRBJ2-7, with TRBD2 matching 7 bases. The CDR3 has 15 residues. After removal of 3 bases from V and 6 bases from J, the junction contained 11 bases not matched to a gene. In germline, CDR1 is LGHDT, CDR2 YNNKEL (reference sequence). CDR3 nucleotides: TGTGCCAGCAGCCAGGAGACTAGCCTTGAGCCCGAGCAGTACTTC. It yields the protein CASSQETSLEPEQYF.

The chain has TRBV28 and TRBJ1-2; D gene unclear. CDR3 length equals 15 residues. Germline assignment: CDR1 MDHEN and CDR2 SYDVKM. With 6 bases removed from V and 4 bases from J, the gap between germline ends came to 18 bases. CDR3 residues: CASSPSSTMIYGYTF. DNA of the CDR3: TGTGCCAGCAGCCCTTCCTCCACCATGATCTATGGCTACACCTTC.

The chain has TRBV25-1 and TRBJ2-3, with D perhaps TRBD1 (8 bases). There are 15 residues in the CDR3. Germline values: CDR1 MGHDK, CDR2 SYGVNS. V was trimmed by 4 bases and J by 6 bases, leaving 17 bases between them. As DNA, the CDR3 is TGTGCCAGCAGTGGAACAGGGGGGGAACCCGATACGCAGTATTTT. Translation: CASSGTGGEPDTQYF.

The chain uses TRBV28 and TRBJ1-6; D ambiguous. The V gene lost 7 bases and the J gene lost 0 bases, with 22 bases spanning the gap. Germline V gene lookup returns CDR1 MDHEN and CDR2 SYDVKM. The CDR3 runs to 19 residues. For the CDR3, the DNA is TGTGCCAGCAAAACCCCCGCGAGCACCCCGAGCTCCTATAATTCACCCCTCCACTTT. It specifies CASKTPASTPSSYNSPLHF.